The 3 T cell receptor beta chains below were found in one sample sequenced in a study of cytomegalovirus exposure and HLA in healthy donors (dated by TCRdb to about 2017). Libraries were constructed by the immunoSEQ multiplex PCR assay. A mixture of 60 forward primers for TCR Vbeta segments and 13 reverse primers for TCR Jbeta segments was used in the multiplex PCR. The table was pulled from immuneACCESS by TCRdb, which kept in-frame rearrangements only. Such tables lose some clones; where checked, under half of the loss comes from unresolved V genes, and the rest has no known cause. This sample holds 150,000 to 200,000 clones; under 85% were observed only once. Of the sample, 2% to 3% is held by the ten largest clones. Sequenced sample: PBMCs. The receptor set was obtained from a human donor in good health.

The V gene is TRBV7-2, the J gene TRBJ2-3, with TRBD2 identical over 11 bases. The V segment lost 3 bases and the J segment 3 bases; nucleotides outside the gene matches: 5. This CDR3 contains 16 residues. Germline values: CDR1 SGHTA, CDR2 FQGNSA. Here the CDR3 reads CASSLRLAGMTDTQYF. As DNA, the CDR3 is TGTGCCAGCAGCTTGCGACTAGCGGGGATGACAGATACGCAGTATTTT.

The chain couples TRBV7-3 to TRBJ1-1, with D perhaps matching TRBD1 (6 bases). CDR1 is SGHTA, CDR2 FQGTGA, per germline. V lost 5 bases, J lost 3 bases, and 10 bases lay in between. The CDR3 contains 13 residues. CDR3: CASSETGYTEAFF. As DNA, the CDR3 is TGTGCCAGCAGCGAGACAGGCTACACTGAAGCTTTCTTT.

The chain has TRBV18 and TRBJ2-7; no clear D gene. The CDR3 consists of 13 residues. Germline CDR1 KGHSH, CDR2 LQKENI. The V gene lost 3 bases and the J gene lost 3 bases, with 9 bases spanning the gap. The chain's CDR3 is CASSPETLYEQYF. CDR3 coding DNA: TGTGCCAGCTCACCCGAGACACTCTACGAGCAGTACTTC.